This TCR beta chain was identified in a study of identifying expanded T cells in peripheral blood. Germline V gene sequence: CDR1 SEHNR, CDR2 FQNEAQ (reference sequence). Trimming took 3 bases from V and 5 from J, leaving 8 bases between them. This CDR3 is built from 12 residues. Clones were sequenced by immunoSEQ multiplex PCR, and TCRdb holds only the in-frame ones, with some missing. The sample has approximately 100,000 clones, approximately 90% seen once; the top ten hold roughly a sixth. This chain links TRBV7-9 with TRBJ2-7; D perhaps matches TRBD1 (5 bases). This sequence was found in a person between 18 and 75 years old in good health. Sequencing was done on a sample of blood. CDR3 DNA sequence: TGTGCCAGCAGCTTTAAGGGGAACGAGCAGTACTTC. Translated: CASSFKGNEQYF.